The present T cell receptor beta chain was sequenced within a study of blood T cell repertoires in COVID-19. For the study at large: Specimens from acute and convalescent COVID-19 originated in the United States, Italy and Spain. T cells, B-cell-depleted T cells, or PBMCs supplied cDNA or gDNA.

CDR1 is SGHAT, CDR2 FQNNGV, per germline. Trimming removed 5 bases from V and 0 bases from J, with 8 bases in between. CDR3 length equals 15 residues. Authors' analysis steps: By means of reference gene primer amplification, nucleated cell counts were estimated. Repertoires were generated with immunoSEQ multiplex PCR, while TCRdb's copy carries only in-frame clones and drops some. Clone size and the V and J calls come from that table; the DNA yielded D and trimming. The table has some 65,000 clones, about four fifths seen once. The sequence derives from a human donor in a cohort sampled during active COVID-19. Material: peripheral blood. The chain uses TRBV11-2 and TRBJ2-6; D unresolved. The CDR3 sequence is CASSRMSSGANVLTF. The CDR3 bases are TGTGCCAGCAGCCGCATGAGCTCTGGGGCCAACGTCCTGACTTTC.